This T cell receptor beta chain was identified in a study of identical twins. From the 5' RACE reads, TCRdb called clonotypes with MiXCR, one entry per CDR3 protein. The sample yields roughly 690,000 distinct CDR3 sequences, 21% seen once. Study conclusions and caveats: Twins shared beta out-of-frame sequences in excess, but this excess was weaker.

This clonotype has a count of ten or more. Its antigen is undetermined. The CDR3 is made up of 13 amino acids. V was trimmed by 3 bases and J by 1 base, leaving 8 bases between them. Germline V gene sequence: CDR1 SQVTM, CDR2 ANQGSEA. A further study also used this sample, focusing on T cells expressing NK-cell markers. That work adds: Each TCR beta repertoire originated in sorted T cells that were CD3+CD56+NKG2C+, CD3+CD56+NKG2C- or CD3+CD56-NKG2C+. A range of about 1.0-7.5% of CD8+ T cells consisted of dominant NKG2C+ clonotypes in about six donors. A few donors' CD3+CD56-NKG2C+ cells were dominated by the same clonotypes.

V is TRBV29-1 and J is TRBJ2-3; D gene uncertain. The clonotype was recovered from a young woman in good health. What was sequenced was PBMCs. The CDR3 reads CSVEEQGTDTQYF. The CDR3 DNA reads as TGCAGCGTTGAGGAACAAGGCACAGATACGCAGTATTTT.